This TCR beta chain was observed in a study of T cell responses to AZD1222 COVID-19 vaccine. Regarding the study as a whole: Females outnumbered males among donors, who were mostly white British; clonal diversity was possibly underestimated.

This CDR3 has 17 residues. Trimming removed 1 base at V and 0 bases at J, with 12 bases between. Germline lookup yields CDR1 SGHAT and CDR2 FQNNGV. The assay was immunoSEQ multiplex PCR, and TCRdb's table has in-frame clones only and misses some. Here the sample spans 75,000 to 90,000 clones, roughly 85% being singletons. Turning to this clone: Antigen unknown.

Sequencing used peripheral blood, obtained on day 0 of AZD1222 vaccination. The rearrangement links TRBV11-2 to TRBJ2-2; no reliable D call. The sequence was collected from an adult in good health. This CDR3 is CASSLGISSSNTGELFF. The CDR3 nucleotides read TGTGCCAGCAGCTTAGGTATTAGCTCCTCGAACACCGGGGAGCTGTTTTTT.